This entry features one TCR beta chain sequence. The antigen remains undetermined. The second PCR ran about 6 to 11 cycles with a sample-barcoded 5' primer and J-beta primers. TCRdb used MiXCR to reprocess the 5' RACE reads, holding one entry per CDR3 protein. Of some 1.7 million distinct CDR3 sequences in the sample, approximately 28% were seen once. The data stem from a study of blood T cells in healthy people across ages. The CDR3 totals 16 residues. Germline assignment: CDR1 LGHDT and CDR2 YNNKEL (reference sequence). The V gene end was trimmed by 3 bases and the J gene end by 0 bases; junction bases not matched to a gene: 5. Study-level results: Calculation of diversity from one million T cells yielded estimates considered to be underestimates. PBMCs were not sorted, which prevented a conclusive comparison of naive versus antigen-experienced cells. Both naive CD4+ cell counts and diversity were greater in long-lived donors than in aged donors.

The source is a woman aged 25 to 39 in good health. The genes are TRBV3-1 and TRBJ2-1, with TRBD1 matching 7 bases. The sample was blood. The CDR3 sequence: CASSQMTGSSYNEQFF. The DNA of the CDR3 is TGTGCCAGCAGCCAGATGACAGGGAGCTCCTACAATGAGCAGTTCTTC.